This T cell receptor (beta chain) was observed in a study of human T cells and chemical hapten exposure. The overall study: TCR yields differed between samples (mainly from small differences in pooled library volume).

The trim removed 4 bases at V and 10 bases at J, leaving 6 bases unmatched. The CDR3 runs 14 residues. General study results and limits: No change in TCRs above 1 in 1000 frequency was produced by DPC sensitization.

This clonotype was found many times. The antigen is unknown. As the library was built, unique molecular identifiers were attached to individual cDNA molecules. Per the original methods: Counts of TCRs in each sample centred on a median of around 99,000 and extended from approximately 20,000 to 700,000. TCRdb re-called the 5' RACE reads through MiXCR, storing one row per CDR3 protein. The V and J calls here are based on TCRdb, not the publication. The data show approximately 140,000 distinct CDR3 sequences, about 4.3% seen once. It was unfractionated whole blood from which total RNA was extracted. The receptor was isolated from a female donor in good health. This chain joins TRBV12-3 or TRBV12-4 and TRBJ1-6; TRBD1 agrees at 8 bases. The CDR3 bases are TGTGCCAGCAGTTCCGGACAGGGATTCTCACCCCTCCACTTT. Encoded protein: CASSSGQGFSPLHF.